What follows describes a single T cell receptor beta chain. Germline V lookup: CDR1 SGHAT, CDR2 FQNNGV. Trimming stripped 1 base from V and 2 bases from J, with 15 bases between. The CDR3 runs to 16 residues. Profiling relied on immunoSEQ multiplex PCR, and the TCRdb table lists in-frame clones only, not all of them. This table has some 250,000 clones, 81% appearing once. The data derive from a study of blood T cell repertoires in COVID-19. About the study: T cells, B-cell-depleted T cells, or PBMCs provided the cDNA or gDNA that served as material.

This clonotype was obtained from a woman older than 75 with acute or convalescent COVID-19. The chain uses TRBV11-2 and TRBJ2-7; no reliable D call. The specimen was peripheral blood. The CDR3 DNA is TGTGCCAGCAGCTTAGGAGACGGAGCCCTTCCCTACGAGCAGTACTTC. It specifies CASSLGDGALPYEQYF.